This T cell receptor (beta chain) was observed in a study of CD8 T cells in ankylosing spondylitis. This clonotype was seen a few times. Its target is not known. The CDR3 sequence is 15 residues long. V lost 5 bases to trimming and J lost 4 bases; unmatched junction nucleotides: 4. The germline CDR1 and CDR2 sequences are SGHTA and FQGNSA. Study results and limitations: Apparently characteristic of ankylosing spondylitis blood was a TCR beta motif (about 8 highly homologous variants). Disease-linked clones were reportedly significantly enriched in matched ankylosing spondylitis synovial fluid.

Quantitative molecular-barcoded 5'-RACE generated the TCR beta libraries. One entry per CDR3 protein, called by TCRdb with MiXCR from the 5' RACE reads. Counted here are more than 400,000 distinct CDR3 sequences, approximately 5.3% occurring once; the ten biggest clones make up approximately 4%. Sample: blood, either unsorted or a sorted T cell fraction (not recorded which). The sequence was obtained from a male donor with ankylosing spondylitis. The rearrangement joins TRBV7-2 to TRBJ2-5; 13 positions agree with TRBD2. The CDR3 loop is CASSTRTSGRETQYF. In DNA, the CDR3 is TGTGCCAGCAGCACGCGGACTAGCGGGAGAGAGACCCAGTACTTC.